The T cell receptor beta chain under discussion was sequenced for a study of regulatory dendritic cells for organ transplantation. Across the whole study: Regulatory dendritic cells came from monocytes given vitamin D3 and IL-10.

V lost 5 bases to trimming and J lost 4 bases; unmatched junction nucleotides: 6. The CDR3 extends over 13 amino acids. Germline CDR1 SGDLS, CDR2 YYNGEE. Sorted subsets were CFSE-labeled and cultured less than six days with allogeneic dendritic cells. Study observations and caveats: Naive CD4+ and CD8+ repertoires were highly diverse; memory CD8+ was most oligoclonal. Regulatory dendritic cells appeared to expand memory CD8+ clones less than mature ones.

Points on this clone: The antigen is unknown.

Using immunoSEQ multiplex PCR, the repertoire was profiled, and TCRdb retains in-frame clones only, with some absent. Counted here are about 12,000 clones, about four fifths occurring once; the ten biggest clones make up approximately 1.1%. The chain combines TRBV9 with TRBJ2-7; 7 nucleotides match TRBD1. This clonotype was sampled from a human donor in good health. The sequenced material came from naive CD8+ T cells from blood cultured with regulatory dendritic cells. Subset specified: CD45RA+ naive T cells. DNA for the CDR3: TGTGCCAGCAGTGATGACAGGGTTTACGAGCAGTACTTC. Translated, it gives CASSDDRVYEQYF.